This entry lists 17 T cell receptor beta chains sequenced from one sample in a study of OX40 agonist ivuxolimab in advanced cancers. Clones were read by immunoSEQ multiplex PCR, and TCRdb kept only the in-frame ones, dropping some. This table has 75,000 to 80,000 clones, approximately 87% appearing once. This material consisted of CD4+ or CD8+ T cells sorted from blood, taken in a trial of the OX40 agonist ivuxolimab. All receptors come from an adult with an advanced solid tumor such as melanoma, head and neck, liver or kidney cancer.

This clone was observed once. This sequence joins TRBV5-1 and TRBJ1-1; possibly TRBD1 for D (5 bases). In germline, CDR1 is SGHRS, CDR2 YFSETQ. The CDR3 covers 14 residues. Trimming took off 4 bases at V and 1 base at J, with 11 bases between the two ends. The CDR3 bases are TGCGCCAGCAGCCCGGGACCCACGAACACTGAAGCTTTCTTT. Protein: CASSPGPTNTEAFF.

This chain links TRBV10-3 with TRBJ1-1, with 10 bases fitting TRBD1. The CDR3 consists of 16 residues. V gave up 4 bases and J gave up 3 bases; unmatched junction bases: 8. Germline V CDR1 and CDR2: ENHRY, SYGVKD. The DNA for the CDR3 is TGTGCCATCAGTGGGAGAGCCGGGACAGGGGACACTGAAGCTTTCTTT. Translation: CAISGRAGTGDTEAFF.

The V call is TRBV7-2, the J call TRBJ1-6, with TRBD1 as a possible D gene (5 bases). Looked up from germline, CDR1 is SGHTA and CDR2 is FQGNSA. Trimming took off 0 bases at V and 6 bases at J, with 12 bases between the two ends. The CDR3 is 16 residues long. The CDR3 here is CASSLAGARGNSPLHF. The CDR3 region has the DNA TGTGCCAGCAGCTTAGCAGGGGCTAGGGGTAATTCACCCCTCCACTTT.

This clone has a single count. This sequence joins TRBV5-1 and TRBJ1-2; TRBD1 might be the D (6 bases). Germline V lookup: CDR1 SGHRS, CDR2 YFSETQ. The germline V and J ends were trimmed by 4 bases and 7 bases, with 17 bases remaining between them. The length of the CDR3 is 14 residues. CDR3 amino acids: CASSPETGIPGYTF. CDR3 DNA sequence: TGCGCCAGCAGCCCCGAAACAGGGATCCCTGGCTACACCTTC.

The CDR3 protein is CAWGMGGVGTGELFF. The DNA of the CDR3 is TGTGCCTGGGGGATGGGGGGAGTCGGGACCGGGGAGCTGTTTTTT. The chain couples TRBV30 to TRBJ2-2; TRBD2 might be the D (6 bases). V was pared by 5 bases and J by 5 bases, with 18 bases between. The CDR3 has 15 residues. CDR1 is GTSNPN, CDR2 SVGIG, per germline (reference sequence).

The CDR3 bases are TGTGCCAGCAGTTCGGGACAGGGGGACAACAATGAGCAGTTCTTC. This translates into CASSSGQGDNNEQFF. This chain connects TRBV6-6 to TRBJ2-1; TRBD1 matches 11 bases. J gave up 5 bases and V 4 bases, and 4 bases lay outside the gene matches. CDR3 length: 15 residues. Germline V gene data show CDR1 as MNHNY and CDR2 as SVGAGI (reference sequence).

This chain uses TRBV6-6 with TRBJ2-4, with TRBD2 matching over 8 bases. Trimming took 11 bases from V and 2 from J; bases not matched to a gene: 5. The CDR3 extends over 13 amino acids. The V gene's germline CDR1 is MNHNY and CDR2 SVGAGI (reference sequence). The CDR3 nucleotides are TGTGCCCTCCGGGAGGGTTCCAAAAACATTCAGTACTTC. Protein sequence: CALREGSKNIQYF.

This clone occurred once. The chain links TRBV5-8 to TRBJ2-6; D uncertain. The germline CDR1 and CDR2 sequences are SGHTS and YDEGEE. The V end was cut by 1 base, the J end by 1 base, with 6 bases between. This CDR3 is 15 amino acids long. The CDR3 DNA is TGTGCCAGCAGCTTGTATGGGTCTGGGGCCAACGTCCTGACTTTC. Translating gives CASSLYGSGANVLTF.

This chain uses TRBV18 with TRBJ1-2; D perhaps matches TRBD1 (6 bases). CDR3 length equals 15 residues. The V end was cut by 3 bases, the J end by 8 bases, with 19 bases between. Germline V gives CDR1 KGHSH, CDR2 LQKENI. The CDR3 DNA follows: TGTGCCAGCTCACCTGCGTTCCGGGACACGAAAGGCTACACCTTC. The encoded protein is CASSPAFRDTKGYTF.

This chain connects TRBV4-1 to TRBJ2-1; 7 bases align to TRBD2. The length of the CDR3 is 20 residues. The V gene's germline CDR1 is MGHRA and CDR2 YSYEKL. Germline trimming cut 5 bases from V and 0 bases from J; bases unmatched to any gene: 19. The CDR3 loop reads CASSLVMRGLAVSSYNEQFF. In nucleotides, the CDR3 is TGCGCCAGCAGCTTGGTTATGAGAGGGCTAGCGGTTAGCTCCTACAATGAGCAGTTCTTC.

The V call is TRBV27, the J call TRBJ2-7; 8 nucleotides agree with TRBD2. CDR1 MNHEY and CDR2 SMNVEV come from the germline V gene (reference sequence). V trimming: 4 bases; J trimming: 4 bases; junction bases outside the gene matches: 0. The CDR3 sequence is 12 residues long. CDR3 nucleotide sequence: TGTGCCAGCAGTTCTAGCGGGTACGAGCAGTACTTC. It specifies CASSSSGYEQYF.

The CDR3 protein is CASSPPDRSNQPQHF. The CDR3 coding sequence is TGTGCCAGCTCACCTCCCGACAGAAGCAATCAGCCCCAGCATTTT. The chain couples TRBV18 to TRBJ1-5, with D possibly TRBD1 on 5 matching bases. Trimming took off 3 bases at V and 1 base at J, with 10 bases between the two ends. Germline CDR1 KGHSH, CDR2 LQKENI. The CDR3 extends over 15 amino acids.

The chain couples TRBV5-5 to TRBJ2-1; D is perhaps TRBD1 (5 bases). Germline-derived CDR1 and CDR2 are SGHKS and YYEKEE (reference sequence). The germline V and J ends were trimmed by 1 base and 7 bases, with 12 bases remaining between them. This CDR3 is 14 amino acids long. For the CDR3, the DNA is TGTGCCAGCAGCTTGCCAGAACAGGTAAATGAGCAGTTCTTC. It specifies CASSLPEQVNEQFF.

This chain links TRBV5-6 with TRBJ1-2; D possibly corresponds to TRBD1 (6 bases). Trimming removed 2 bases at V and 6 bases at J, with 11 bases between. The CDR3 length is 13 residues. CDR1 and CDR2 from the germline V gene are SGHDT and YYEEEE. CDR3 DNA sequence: TGTGCCAGCAGCTTAAACAGGGTCCATGGCTACACCTTC. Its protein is CASSLNRVHGYTF.

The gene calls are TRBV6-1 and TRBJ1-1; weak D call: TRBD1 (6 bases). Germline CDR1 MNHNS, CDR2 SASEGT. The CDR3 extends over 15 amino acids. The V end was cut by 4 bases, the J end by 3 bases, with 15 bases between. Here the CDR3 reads CASSVGGARYTEAFF. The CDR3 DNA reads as TGTGCCAGCAGTGTTGGGGGGGCTAGGTACACTGAAGCTTTCTTT.

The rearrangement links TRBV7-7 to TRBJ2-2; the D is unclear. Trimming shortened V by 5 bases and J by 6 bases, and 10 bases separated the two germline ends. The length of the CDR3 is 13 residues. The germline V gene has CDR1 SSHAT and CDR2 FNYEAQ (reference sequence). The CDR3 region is CASSPSKAGELFF. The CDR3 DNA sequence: TGTGCCAGCAGCCCCTCAAAAGCCGGGGAGCTGTTTTTT.

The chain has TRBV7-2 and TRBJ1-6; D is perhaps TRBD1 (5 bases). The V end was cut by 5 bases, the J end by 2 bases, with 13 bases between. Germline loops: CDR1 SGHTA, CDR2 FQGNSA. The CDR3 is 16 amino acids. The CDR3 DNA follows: TGTGCCAGCAGCCCCAGTTTGGGGGCCTATAATTCACCCCTCCACTTT. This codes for CASSPSLGAYNSPLHF.